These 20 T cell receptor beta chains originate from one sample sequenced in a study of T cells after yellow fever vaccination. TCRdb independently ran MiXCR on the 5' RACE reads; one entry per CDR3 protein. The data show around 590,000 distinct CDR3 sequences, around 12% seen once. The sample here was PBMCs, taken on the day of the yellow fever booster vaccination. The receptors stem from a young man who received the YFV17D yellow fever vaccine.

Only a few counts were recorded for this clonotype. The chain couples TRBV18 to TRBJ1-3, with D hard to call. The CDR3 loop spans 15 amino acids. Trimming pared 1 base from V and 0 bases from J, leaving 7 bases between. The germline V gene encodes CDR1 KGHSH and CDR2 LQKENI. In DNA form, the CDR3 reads TGTGCCAGCTCACCACAATGGAACTCTGGAAACACCATATATTTT. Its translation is CASSPQWNSGNTIYF.

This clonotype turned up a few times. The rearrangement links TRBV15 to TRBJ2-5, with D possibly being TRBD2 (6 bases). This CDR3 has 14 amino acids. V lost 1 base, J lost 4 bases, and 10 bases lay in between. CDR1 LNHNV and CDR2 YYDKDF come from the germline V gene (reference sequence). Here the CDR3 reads CATSRVGGGETQYF. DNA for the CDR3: TGTGCCACCAGCAGAGTCGGGGGAGGAGAGACCCAGTACTTC.

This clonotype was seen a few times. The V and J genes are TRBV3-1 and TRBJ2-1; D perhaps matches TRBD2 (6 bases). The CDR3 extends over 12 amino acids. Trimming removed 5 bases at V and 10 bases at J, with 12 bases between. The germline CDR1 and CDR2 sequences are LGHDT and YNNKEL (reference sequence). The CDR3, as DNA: TGTGCCAGCAGCATTAGCGGCGTCGAGCAGTTCTTC. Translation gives CASSISGVEQFF.

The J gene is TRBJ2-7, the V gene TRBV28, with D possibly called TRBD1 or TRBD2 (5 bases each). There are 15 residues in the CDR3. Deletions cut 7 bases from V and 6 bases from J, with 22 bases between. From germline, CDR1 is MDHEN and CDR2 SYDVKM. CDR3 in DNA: TGTGCCAGCATTGCGTGGGGCCCCTCGAGGGGCGAGCAGTACTTC. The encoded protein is CASIAWGPSRGEQYF.

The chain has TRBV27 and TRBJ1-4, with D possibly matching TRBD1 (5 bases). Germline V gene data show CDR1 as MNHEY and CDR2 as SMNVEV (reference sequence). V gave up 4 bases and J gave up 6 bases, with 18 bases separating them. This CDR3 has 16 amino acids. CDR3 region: CASSSLGGGVYEKLFF. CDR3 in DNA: TGTGCCAGCAGTTCCCTGGGGGGAGGAGTTTATGAAAAACTGTTTTTT. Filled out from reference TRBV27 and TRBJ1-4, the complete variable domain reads EAQVTQNPRYLITVTGKKLTVTCSQNMNHEYMSWYRQDPGLGLRQIYYSMNVEVTDKGDVPEGYKVSRKEKRNFPLILESPSPNQTSLYFCASSSLGGGVYEKLFFGSGTQLSVL.

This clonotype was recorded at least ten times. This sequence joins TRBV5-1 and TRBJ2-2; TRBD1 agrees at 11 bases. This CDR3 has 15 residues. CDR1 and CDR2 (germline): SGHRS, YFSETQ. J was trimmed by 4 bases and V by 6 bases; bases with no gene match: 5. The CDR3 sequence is CASKYGTGGTGELFF. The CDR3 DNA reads TGCGCCAGCAAATACGGGACAGGGGGCACCGGGGAGCTGTTTTTT.

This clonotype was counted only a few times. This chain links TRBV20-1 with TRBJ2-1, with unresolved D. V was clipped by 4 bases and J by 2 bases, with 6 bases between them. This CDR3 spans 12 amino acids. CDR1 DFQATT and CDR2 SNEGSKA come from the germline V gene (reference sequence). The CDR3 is CSANRAYNEQFF. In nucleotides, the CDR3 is TGCAGTGCTAACCGGGCCTACAATGAGCAGTTCTTC.

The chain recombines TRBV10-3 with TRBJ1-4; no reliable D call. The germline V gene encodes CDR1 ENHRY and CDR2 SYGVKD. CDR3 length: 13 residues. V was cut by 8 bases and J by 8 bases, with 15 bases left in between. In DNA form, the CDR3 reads TGTGCCATCGCCGACCAGGAAAGAGAAAAACTGTTTTTT. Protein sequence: CAIADQEREKLFF.

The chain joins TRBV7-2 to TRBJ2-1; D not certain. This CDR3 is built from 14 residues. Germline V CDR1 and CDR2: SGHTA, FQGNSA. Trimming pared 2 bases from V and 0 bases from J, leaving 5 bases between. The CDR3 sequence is CASSLKSSYNEQFF. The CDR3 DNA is TGTGCCAGCAGCTTAAAAAGCTCCTACAATGAGCAGTTCTTC.

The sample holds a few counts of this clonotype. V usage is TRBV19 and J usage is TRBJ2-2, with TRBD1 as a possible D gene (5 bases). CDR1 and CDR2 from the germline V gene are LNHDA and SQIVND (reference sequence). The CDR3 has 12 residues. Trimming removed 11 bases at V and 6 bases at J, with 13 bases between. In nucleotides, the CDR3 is TGTGCCCTCCGCCCAGGGCCCGGGGAGCTGTTTTTT. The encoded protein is CALRPGPGELFF.

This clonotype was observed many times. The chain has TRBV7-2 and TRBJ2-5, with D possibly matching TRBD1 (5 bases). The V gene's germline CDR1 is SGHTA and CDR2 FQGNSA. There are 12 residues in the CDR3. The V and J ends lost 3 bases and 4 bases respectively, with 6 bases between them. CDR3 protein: CASSFRAETQYF. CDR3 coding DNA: TGTGCCAGCAGCTTCAGGGCAGAGACCCAGTACTTC.

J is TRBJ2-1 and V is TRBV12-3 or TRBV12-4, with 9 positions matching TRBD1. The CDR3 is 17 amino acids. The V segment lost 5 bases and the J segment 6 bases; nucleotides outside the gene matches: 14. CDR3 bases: TGTGCCAGCAGTCCGACCGACAGGGGGAGGAGTGCCAATGAGCAGTTCTTC. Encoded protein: CASSPTDRGRSANEQFF.

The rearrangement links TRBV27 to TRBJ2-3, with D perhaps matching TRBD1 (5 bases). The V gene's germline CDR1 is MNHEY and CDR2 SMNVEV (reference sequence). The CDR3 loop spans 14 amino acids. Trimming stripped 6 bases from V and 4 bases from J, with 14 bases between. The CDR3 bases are TGTGCCAGCAGGCCAATGGGGCTGGCAGATACGCAGTATTTT. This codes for CASRPMGLADTQYF.

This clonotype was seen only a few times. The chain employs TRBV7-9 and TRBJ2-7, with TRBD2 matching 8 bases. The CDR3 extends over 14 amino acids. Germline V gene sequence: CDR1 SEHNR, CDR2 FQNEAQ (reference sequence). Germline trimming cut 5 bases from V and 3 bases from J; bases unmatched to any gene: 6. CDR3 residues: CASSKTSGLYEQYF. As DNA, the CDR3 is TGTGCCAGCAGCAAAACTAGCGGCCTCTACGAGCAGTACTTC.

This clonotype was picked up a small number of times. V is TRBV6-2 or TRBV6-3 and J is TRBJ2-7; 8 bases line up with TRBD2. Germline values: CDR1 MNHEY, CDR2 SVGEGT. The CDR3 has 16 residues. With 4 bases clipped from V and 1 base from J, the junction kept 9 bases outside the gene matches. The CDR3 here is CASSFGPVAGSYEQYF. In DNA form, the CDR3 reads TGTGCCAGCAGTTTTGGCCCTGTAGCGGGGTCCTACGAGCAGTACTTC.

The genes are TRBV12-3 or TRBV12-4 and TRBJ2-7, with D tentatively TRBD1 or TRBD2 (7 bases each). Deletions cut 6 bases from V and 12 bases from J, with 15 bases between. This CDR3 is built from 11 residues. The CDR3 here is CASSQGGGMYF. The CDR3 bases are TGTGCCAGCAGCCAGGGGGGGGGGATGTACTTC.

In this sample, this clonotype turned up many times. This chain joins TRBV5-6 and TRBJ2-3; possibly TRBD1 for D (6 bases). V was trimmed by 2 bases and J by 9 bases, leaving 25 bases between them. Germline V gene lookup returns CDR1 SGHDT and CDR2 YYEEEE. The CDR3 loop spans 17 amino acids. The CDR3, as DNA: TGTGCCAGCAGCTTAGTGGGGGCGACTTCTATTTCCGTGACGCAGTATTTT. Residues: CASSLVGATSISVTQYF.

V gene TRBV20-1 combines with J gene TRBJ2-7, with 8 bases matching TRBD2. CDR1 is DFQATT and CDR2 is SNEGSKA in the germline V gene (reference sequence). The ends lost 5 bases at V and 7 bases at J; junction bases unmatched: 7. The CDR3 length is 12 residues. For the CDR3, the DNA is TGCAGTGCTCCAGTGGGCGGGGGGGAGCAGTACTTC. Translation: CSAPVGGGEQYF.

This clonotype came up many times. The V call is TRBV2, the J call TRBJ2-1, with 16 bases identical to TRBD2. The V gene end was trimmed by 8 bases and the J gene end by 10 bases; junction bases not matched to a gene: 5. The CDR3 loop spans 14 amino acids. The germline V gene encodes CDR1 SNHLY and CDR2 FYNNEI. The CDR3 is CASVPGLAGGEQFF. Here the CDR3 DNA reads TGTGCCAGCGTGCCGGGACTAGCGGGAGGGGAGCAGTTCTTC.

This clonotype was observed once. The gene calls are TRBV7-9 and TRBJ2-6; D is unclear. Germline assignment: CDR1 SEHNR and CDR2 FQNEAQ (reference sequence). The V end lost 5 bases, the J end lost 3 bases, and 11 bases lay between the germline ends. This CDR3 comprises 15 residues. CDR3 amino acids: CASSPKSNGANVLTF. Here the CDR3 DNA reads TGTGCCAGCAGCCCTAAGTCGAATGGGGCCAACGTCCTGACTTTC.